The entry below describes one T cell receptor beta chain. The antigen is unknown. This table comes from immunoSEQ multiplex PCR, and its TCRdb copy is limited to in-frame clones, with some not included. The sample contains approximately 1.9 million clones, 85% to 95% of which appear only once. Per the germline V gene, CDR1 is SGHVS and CDR2 is FNYEAQ. V lost 5 bases and J 6 bases, leaving 14 bases between the germline ends. The CDR3 is 13 amino acids. The data were taken from a study of shared clonotypes between healthy human individuals. Regarding the study as a whole: The generation probabilities recorded for non-shared clonotypes fell below those of clonotypes shared by all four donors.

CD45RO-negative, CCR7-selected cells formed the naive CD8 fraction, which excluded terminally differentiated effector memory CD45RA+ cells. This receptor was obtained from a man aged 18-30 years in good health. Some clones in this sample may be carry-over from other donors' samples. V and J are TRBV7-6 and TRBJ2-7; D might be TRBD1 or TRBD2, each matching 6 bases. Sequencing input: naive CD8+ T cells from PBMCs. CDR3 protein: CASSPLGGPEQYF. The CDR3 DNA follows: TGTGCCAGCAGCCCCCTGGGGGGCCCCGAGCAGTACTTC. Looking up the rest from reference TRBV7-6 and TRBJ2-7 gives the full variable domain: GAGVSQSPRYKVTKRGQDVALRCDPISGHVSLYWYRQALGQGPEFLTYFNYEAQQDKSGLPNDRFSAERPEGSISTLTIQRTEQRDSAMYRCASSPLGGPEQYFGPGTRLTVT.